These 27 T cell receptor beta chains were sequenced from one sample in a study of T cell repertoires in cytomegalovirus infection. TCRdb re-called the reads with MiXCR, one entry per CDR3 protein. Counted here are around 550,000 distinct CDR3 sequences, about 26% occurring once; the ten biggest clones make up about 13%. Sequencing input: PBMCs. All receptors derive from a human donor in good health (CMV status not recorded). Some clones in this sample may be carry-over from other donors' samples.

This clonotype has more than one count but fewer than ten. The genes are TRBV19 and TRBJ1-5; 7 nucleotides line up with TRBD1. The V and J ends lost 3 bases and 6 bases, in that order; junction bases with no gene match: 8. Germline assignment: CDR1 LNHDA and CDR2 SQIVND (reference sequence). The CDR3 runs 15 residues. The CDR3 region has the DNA TGTGCCAGTAGTATCCCAACGACAGGGCCTCAGCCCCAGCATTTT. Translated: CASSIPTTGPQPQHF.

In nucleotides, the CDR3 is TGTGCCATCAGTGACCCTAGCGGGAGTCGATCAAGGGGTGAGCAGTTCTTC. This codes for CAISDPSGSRSRGEQFF. The chain is built from TRBV10-3 and TRBJ2-1, with 10 bases matching TRBD2. J was trimmed by 9 bases and V by 3 bases; bases with no gene match: 14. The CDR3 spans 17 residues. Germline V gives CDR1 ENHRY, CDR2 SYGVKD.

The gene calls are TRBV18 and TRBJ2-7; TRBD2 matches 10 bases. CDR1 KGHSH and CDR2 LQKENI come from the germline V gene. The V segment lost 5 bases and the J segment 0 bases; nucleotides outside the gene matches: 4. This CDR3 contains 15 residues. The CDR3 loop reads CASSRTSGASYEQYF. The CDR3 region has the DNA TGTGCCAGCTCAAGAACTAGCGGGGCCTCCTACGAGCAGTACTTC.

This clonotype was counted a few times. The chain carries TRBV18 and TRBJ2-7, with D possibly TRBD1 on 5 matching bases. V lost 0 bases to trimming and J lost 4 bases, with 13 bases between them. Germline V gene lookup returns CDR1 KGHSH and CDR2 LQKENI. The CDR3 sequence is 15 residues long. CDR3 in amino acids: CASSPPLARAYEQYF. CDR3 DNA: TGTGCCAGCTCACCACCGCTCGCCAGGGCTTACGAGCAGTACTTC. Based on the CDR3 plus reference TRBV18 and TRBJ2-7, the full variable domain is NAGVMQNPRHLVRRRGQEARLRCSPMKGHSHVYWYRQLPEEGLKFMVYLQKENIIDESGMPKERFSAEFPKEGPSILRIQQVVRGDSAAYFCASSPPLARAYEQYFGPGTRLTVT.

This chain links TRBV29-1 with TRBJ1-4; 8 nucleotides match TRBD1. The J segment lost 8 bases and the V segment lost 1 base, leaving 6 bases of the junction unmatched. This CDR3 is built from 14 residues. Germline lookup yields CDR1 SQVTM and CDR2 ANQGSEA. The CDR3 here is CSVEAGTGLEKLFF. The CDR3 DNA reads TGCAGCGTTGAAGCAGGGACAGGACTAGAAAAACTGTTTTTT.

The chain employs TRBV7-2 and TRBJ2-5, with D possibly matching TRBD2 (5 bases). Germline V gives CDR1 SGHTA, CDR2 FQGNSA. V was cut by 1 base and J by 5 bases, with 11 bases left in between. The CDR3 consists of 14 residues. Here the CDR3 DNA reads TGTGCCAGCAGCTTAGTAATAGCGTCGGAGACCCAGTACTTC. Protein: CASSLVIASETQYF. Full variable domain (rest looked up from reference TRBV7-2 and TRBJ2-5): GAGVSQSPSNKVTEKGKDVELRCDPISGHTALYWYRQSLGQGLEFLIYFQGNSAPDKSGLPSDRFSAERTGGSVSTLTIQRTQQEDSAVYLCASSLVIASETQYFGPGTRLLVL.

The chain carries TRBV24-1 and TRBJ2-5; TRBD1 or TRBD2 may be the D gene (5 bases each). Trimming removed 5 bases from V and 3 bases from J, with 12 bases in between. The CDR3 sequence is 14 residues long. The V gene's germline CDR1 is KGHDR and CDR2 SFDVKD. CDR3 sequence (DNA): TGTGCCACCAGTGCTTGGGACGTTGAAGAGACCCAGTACTTC. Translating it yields CATSAWDVEETQYF.

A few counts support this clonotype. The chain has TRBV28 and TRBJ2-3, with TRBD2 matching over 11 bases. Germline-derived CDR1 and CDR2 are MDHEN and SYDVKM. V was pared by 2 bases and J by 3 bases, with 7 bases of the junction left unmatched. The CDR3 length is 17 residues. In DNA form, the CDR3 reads TGTGCCAGCAGTTTAGAAGCTAGCGGGAGGTTAACAGATACGCAGTATTTT. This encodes CASSLEASGRLTDTQYF.

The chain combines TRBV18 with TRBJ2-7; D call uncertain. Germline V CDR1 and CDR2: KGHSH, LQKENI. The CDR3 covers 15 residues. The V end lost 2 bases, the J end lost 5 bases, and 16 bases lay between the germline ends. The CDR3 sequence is CASSPEARSFDEQYF. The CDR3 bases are TGTGCCAGCTCACCAGAGGCTAGGAGCTTTGACGAGCAGTACTTC.

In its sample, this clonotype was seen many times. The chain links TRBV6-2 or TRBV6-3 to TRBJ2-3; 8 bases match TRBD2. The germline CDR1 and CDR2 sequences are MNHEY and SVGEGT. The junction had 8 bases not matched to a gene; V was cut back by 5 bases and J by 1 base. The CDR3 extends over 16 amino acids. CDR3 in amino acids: CASSDPSGRGTDTQYF. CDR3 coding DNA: TGTGCCAGCAGTGACCCCAGCGGGAGAGGCACAGATACGCAGTATTTT.

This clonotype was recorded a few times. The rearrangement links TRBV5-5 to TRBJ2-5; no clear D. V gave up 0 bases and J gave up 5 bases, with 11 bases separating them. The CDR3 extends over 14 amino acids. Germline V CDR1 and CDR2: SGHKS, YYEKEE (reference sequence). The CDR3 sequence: CASSLARWVETQYF. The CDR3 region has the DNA TGTGCCAGCAGCTTGGCCAGGTGGGTCGAGACCCAGTACTTC.

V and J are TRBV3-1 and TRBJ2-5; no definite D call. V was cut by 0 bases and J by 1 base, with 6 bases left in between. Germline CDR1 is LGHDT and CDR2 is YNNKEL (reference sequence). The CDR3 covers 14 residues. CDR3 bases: TGTGCCAGCAGCCAAGATCACTTCCAAGAGACCCAGTACTTC. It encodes CASSQDHFQETQYF.

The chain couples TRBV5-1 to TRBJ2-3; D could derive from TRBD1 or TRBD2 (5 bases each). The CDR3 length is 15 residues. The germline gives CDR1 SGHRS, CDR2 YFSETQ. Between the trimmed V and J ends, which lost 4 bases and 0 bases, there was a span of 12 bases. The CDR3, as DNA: TGCGCCAGCAGCGGGACGACAGCAAGCACAGATACGCAGTATTTT. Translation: CASSGTTASTDTQYF. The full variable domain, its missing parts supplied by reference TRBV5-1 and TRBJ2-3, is KAGVTQTPRYLIKTRGQQVTLSCSPISGHRSVSWYQQTPGQGLQFLFEYFSETQRNKGNFPGRFSGRQFSNSRSEMNVSTLELGDSALYLCASSGTTASTDTQYFGPGTRLTVL.

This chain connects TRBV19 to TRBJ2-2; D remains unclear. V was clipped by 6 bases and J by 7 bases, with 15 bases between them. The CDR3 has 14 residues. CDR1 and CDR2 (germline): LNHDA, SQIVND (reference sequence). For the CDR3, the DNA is TGTGCCAGTAGCCCCGAACCCCGTGGCGGGGAGCTGTTTTTT. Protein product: CASSPEPRGGELFF.

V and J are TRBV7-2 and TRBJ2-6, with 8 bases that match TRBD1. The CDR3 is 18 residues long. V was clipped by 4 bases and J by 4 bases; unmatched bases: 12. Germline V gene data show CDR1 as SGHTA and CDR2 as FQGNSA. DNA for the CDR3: TGTGCCAGCAGCTCCCCAGGCAGGGGGCTCTTGGGGGCCAACGTCCTGACTTTC. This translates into CASSSPGRGLLGANVLTF.

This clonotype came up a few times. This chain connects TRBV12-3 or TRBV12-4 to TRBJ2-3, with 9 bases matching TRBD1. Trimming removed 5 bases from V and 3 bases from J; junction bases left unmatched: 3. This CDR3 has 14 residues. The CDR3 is CASSRTGATDTQYF. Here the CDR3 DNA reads TGTGCCAGCAGTCGGACAGGGGCAACAGATACGCAGTATTTT.

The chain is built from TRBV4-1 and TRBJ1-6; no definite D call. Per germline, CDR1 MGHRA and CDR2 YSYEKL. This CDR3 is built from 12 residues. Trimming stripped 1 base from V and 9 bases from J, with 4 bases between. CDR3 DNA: TGCGCCAGCAGCCAAGCTGCTTCACCCCTCCACTTT. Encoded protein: CASSQAASPLHF.

CDR3 sequence: CASSSTSGRQDEQFF. The CDR3, as DNA: TGTGCCAGCAGCTCGACTAGCGGGAGACAGGATGAGCAGTTCTTC. The rearrangement links TRBV7-2 to TRBJ2-1; 12 bases match TRBD2. Looked up from germline, CDR1 is SGHTA and CDR2 is FQGNSA. V lost 4 bases and J lost 8; bases outside the gene matches: 6. The CDR3 length is 15 residues.

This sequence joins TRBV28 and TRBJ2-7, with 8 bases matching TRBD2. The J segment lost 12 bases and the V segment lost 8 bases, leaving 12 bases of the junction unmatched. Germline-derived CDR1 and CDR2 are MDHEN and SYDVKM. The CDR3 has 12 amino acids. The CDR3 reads CASSAGGSEWYV. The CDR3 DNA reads TGTGCCAGCTCCGCGGGGGGCAGCGAATGGTACGTC.

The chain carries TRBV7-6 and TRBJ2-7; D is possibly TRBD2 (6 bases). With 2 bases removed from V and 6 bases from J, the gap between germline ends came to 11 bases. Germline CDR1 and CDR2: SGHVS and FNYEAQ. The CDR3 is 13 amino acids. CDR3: CASSLRVGGEQYF. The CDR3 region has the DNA TGTGCCAGCAGCTTAAGGGTGGGGGGCGAGCAGTACTTC.

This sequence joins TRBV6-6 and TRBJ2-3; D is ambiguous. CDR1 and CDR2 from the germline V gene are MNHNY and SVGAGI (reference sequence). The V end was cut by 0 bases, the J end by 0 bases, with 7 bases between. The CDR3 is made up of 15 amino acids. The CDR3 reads CASSYSTTSTDTQYF. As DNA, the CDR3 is TGTGCCAGCAGTTACTCCACAACTAGCACAGATACGCAGTATTTT.

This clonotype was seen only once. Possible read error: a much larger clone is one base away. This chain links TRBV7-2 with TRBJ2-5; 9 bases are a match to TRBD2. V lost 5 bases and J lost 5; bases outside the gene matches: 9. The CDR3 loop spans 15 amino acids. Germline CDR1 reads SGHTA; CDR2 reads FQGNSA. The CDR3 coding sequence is TGTGCCAGCAGCCGCCGGGCTAGCGGGGAGGAGACCCAGTACTTC. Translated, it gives CASSRRASGEETQYF.

As DNA, the CDR3 is TGTGCCTCCTCTGACAGGGGGAACATGAATACGCAGTATTTT. Translating gives CASSDRGNMNTQYF. This chain links TRBV6-2 or TRBV6-3 with TRBJ2-3; TRBD1 aligns across 9 bases. V was clipped by 11 bases and J by 7 bases; unmatched bases: 13. Germline V CDR1 and CDR2: MNHEY, SVGEGT. The CDR3 is made up of 14 amino acids.

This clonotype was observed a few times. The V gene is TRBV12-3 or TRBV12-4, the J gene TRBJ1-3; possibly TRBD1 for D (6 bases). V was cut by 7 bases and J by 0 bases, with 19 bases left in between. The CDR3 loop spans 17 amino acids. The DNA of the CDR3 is TGTGCCAGCAAGCCGGGTGGGGACACGAGCTCTGGAAACACCATATATTTT. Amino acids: CASKPGGDTSSGNTIYF.

The DNA for the CDR3 is TGCGCCAGCAGCCAAGTCGCGGGAGGGCCGGGTGAGCAGTTCTTC. It yields the protein CASSQVAGGPGEQFF. The V and J genes are TRBV4-1 and TRBJ2-1, with 9 nucleotides matching TRBD2. Germline-derived CDR1 and CDR2 are MGHRA and YSYEKL. The CDR3 covers 15 residues. Trimming removed 1 base from V and 9 bases from J; junction bases left unmatched: 7.

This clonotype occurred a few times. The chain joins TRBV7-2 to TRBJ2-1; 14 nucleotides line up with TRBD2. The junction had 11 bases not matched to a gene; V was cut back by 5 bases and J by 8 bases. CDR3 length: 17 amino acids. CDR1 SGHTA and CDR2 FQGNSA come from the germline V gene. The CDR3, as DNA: TGTGCCAGCAGCCCCGGGACTAGCGGGAGTACGAGCCATGAGCAGTTCTTC. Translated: CASSPGTSGSTSHEQFF.

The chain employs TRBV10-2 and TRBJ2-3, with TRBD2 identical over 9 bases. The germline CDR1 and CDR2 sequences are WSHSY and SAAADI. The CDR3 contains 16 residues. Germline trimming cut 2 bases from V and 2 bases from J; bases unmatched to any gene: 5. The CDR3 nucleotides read TGCGCCAGCAGTGAGCCTAGCGGGACCCTCACAGATACGCAGTATTTT. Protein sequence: CASSEPSGTLTDTQYF.